This TCR beta chain was recovered during a study of beta chain features in type 1 diabetes. Study details: Cell yields, age and gender were similar between patients and healthy donors.

Each of the CD4+ naive, central memory, regulatory and stem cell-like memory populations was sorted via CD45RO/CCR7/CD25/CD127/CD95/CD27. Sequencing targeted expressed TCRB transcripts, as all isolated RNA had been reverse transcribed. TCRdb keeps only in-frame clones here, not all; method: immunoSEQ multiplex PCR. The sample consists of a few hundred thousand clones, over 13% of them appearing once. Deletions cut 0 bases from V and 4 bases from J, with 12 bases between. The length of the CDR3 is 16 residues. Germline values: CDR1 LNHNV, CDR2 YYDKDF (reference sequence). This clone was recorded a few times.

The V call is TRBV15, the J call TRBJ2-2, with D possibly being TRBD2 (5 bases). This TCR was sampled from a young woman in good health. The specimen was naive CD4+ T cells from blood. CDR3 sequence reads: CATSREGLERTGELFF. Written as DNA, the CDR3 is TGTGCCACCAGCAGAGAAGGACTGGAGCGCACCGGGGAGCTGTTTTTT.